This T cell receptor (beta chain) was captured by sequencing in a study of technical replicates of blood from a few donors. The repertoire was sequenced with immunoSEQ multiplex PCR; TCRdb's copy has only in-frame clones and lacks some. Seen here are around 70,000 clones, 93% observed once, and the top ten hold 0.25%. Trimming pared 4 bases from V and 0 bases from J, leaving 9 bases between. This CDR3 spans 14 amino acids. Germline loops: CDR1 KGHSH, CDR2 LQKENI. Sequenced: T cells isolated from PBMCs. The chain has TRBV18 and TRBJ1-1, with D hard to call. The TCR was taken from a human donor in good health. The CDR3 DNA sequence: TGTGCCAGCTCACTCGCGGGGTTGAACACTGAAGCTTTCTTT. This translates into CASSLAGLNTEAFF.